This T cell receptor (beta chain) was identified in a study of T-cell memory formation after mild COVID-19. Findings and caveats of the study: Memory sampled before infection contained some responding clones, suggesting cross-reactive memory joined. There was a balanced CD4/CD8 profile in clones contracting day 15 to 85, and later expanders leaned CD4+. Of the contracting clones, CD4+ ones lay mainly in CM and EM, and CD8+ ones in EMRA.

This clonotype was found a few times. Its matching antigen is unknown. Each CDR3 protein is one row after TCRdb ran MiXCR on the 5' RACE reads. The sample includes some 62,000 distinct CDR3 sequences, 9% to 9.5% of them seen just once. CDR1 DFQATT and CDR2 SNEGSKA come from the germline V gene (reference sequence). The CDR3 is 14 residues long. V gave up 0 bases and J gave up 5 bases; unmatched junction bases: 5. This receptor was identified in a man aged 18 to 35 who had mild COVID-19 (a few samples of this study predate the infection). Cell type and time point are not known. Input material: PBMCs or a T cell subset sorted from them (not recorded which). V is TRBV20-1 and J is TRBJ2-5; 8 positions agree with TRBD2. CDR3 region: CSARDSGGAETQYF. The CDR3 coding sequence is TGCAGTGCTAGAGACTCCGGGGGGGCGGAGACCCAGTACTTC.